This T cell receptor (beta chain) comes out of a study of PD-L1 blockade in urothelial cancer. Study context: Median tumor clonality was approximately 0.096, with T cell proportion under 0.1. Study-wide points: For durable-benefit patients, tumor-associated blood clones expanded more at 3 weeks. Durable benefit coincided with more tumor-infiltrating T lymphocytes.

Amplified housekeeping genes were used to measure how much FFPE tumor DNA there was. Assay used: immunoSEQ multiplex PCR; TCRdb lists only in-frame clones, some missing. Among 30,000 to 40,000 clones, more than 35% were seen once, and the ten largest hold more than 8.5%. A remark on this clone: What it binds is unknown.

V gave up 4 bases and J gave up 5 bases; unmatched junction bases: 3. Looked up from germline, CDR1 is MGHRA and CDR2 is YSYEKL. The CDR3 consists of 14 residues. This rearrangement joins TRBV4-1 to TRBJ1-5; TRBD1 aligns across 9 bases. The sequence came from a man aged 60-69 years with urothelial cancer. The sequences come from tumor tissue, collected before atezolizumab (anti-PD-L1) treatment. This chain's CDR3 is CASSPGQGDQPQHF. The DNA for the CDR3 is TGCGCCAGCAGCCCGGGACAGGGAGATCAGCCCCAGCATTTT.